This record looks at one T cell receptor (beta chain) sequence and its context. Its antigen is as yet unknown. This sample is part of a study of cytomegalovirus exposure and HLA in healthy donors. Whole-study context: The Caucasian-associated ancestry cluster contained 75% to 85% of the 300 to 450 genotyped donors.

60 Vbeta and 13 Jbeta primers were used in PCR. TCRdb's copy holds only in-frame clones and misses some; the assay was immunoSEQ multiplex PCR. Of hundreds of thousands of clones in the sample, 65% to 90% were seen once. Study-level results: Investigators reported 150 to 200 TCR beta chains as tied to cytomegalovirus. The authors confirmed in vitro that a few CMV-associated chains were specific for CMV antigens. Available immune exposure information covered CMV serostatus only.

The ends were cut back, 8 bases at V and 7 bases at J, with 26 bases in the middle. CDR1 and CDR2 (germline): GTSNPN, SVGIG (reference sequence). The CDR3 is 15 amino acids. The sequence was obtained from a girl aged 5-17 years in good health and CMV-seronegative. The V call is TRBV30, the J call TRBJ1-1, with D maybe TRBD1 (6 bases). The sequencing sample was made of PBMCs. This CDR3 reads CAESPITRTVYEAFF. Here the CDR3 DNA reads TGTGCCGAGAGCCCGATCACCCGGACAGTATATGAAGCTTTCTTT. Combining the CDR3 with reference TRBV30 and TRBJ1-1 gives the whole variable domain SQTIHQWPATLVQPVGSPLSLECTVEGTSNPNLYWYRQAAGRGLQLLFYSVGIGQISSEVPQNLSASRPQDRQFILSSKKLLLSDSGFYLCAESPITRTVYEAFFGQGTRLTVV.